This T cell receptor (beta chain) is drawn from a study of blood T cell repertoires in COVID-19. At the level of the study: Nucleic acid was either cDNA or gDNA, and it came from T cells, B-cell-depleted T cells, or PBMCs.

V shed 3 bases and J shed 7 bases, with 13 bases lying between them. Germline loops: CDR1 ENHRY, CDR2 SYGVKD. The CDR3 length is 14 residues. In the authors' workflow: Estimation of nucleated cell counts relied on the amplification of reference gene primers. The repertoire was sequenced with immunoSEQ multiplex PCR; TCRdb's copy has only in-frame clones and lacks some. That table furnishes V, J and clone size, whereas the DNA furnished D and trimming. The profile shows approximately 430,000 clones, just over 85% of them singletons. The chain combines TRBV10-3 with TRBJ2-1, with TRBD1 as a possible D gene (5 bases). The sequence was obtained from a woman in her thirties with active or convalescent COVID-19. Sequencing was done on a sample of peripheral blood. CDR3 residues: CAISEGAGVNEQFF. The CDR3, as DNA: TGTGCCATCAGTGAAGGGGCTGGAGTTAATGAGCAGTTCTTC.